These T cell receptor beta chains were read from a single sample in a study of blood T cell repertoires in COVID-19. The data were produced by immunoSEQ multiplex PCR, yet TCRdb's version contains in-frame clones alone and is incomplete. This sample has around 130,000 clones; about 86% occur once, and the top ten carry around 19%. Sequencing input: peripheral blood. These receptors were taken from a woman in her forties or fifties who had recovered from COVID-19. Each CDR3 is given with its conserved first and last residue. The D gene is left open where the match is weak. Part of the rows lack a size; the others show once, few, many or a class for expanded clones.

d_gene: TRBD1
v_gene: TRBV2
abundance: .
j_gene: TRBJ1-3
CDR3nt: TGTGCCAGCAGTTACAACAGGGGCATTGGAAACACCATATATTTT
CDR3aa: CASSYNRGIGNTIYF

d_gene: TRBD1
v_gene: TRBV30
abundance: .
j_gene: TRBJ2-2
CDR3nt: TGTGCCTGGGGGACAGGGGTCGGGGAGCTGTTTTTT
CDR3aa: CAWGTGVGELFF

d_gene: .
v_gene: TRBV20-1
abundance: .
j_gene: TRBJ2-7
CDR3nt: TGCAGTGCTAGAACTAATACCGAGCAGTACTTC
CDR3aa: CSARTNTEQYF

d_gene: .
v_gene: TRBV11-3
abundance: .
j_gene: TRBJ2-7
CDR3nt: TGTGCCAGCAGCTTAGATTGGCGGGGACCGAGCTCCTACGAGCAGTACTTC
CDR3aa: CASSLDWRGPSSYEQYF

d_gene: .
v_gene: TRBV11-1
abundance: .
j_gene: TRBJ1-1
CDR3nt: TGTGCCAGCAGCTTATATGCAGAGAACACTGAAGCTTTCTTT
CDR3aa: CASSLYAENTEAFF

d_gene: .
v_gene: TRBV7-2
abundance: .
j_gene: TRBJ1-5
CDR3nt: TGTGCCAGCAGCTTGGGGGGGGGCAATCAGCCCCAGCATTTT
CDR3aa: CASSLGGGNQPQHF

d_gene: .
v_gene: TRBV6-5
abundance: .
j_gene: TRBJ2-5
CDR3nt: TGTGCCAGCAGTTCTCTGGAGACCCAGTACTTC
CDR3aa: CASSSLETQYF

d_gene: TRBD1
v_gene: TRBV19
abundance: once
j_gene: TRBJ1-5
CDR3nt: TGTGCCAGTAGTATTATAGACAGGGGGCGTTATCAGCCCCAGCATTTT
CDR3aa: CASSIIDRGRYQPQHF

d_gene: TRBD2
v_gene: TRBV27
abundance: .
j_gene: TRBJ2-5
CDR3nt: TGTGCCAGCAGTTTTGGACTAGCTGGGAGAGAGACCCAGTACTTC
CDR3aa: CASSFGLAGRETQYF

d_gene: .
v_gene: TRBV5-8
abundance: .
j_gene: TRBJ1-6
CDR3nt: TGTGCCAGCAGCTTGTCGGGGGGGCGATCACCCCTCCACTTT
CDR3aa: CASSLSGGRSPLHF

d_gene: .
v_gene: TRBV11-3
abundance: .
j_gene: TRBJ2-7
CDR3nt: TGTGCCAGCAGCTTTTATCCCACAGGTGAGCAGTACTTC
CDR3aa: CASSFYPTGEQYF

d_gene: .
v_gene: TRBV18
abundance: .
j_gene: TRBJ1-1
CDR3nt: TGTGCCAGCTCACCGGGCCGGGAGACTGAAGCTTTCTTT
CDR3aa: CASSPGRETEAFF

d_gene: .
v_gene: TRBV19
abundance: .
j_gene: TRBJ1-2
CDR3nt: TGTGCCAGTAGAAGGGGAACCTTGATAGACGCTAACTATGGCTACACCTTC
CDR3aa: CASRRGTLIDANYGYTF

d_gene: .
v_gene: TRBV5-1
abundance: .
j_gene: TRBJ2-3
CDR3nt: TGCGCCAGCAGGCTACAGGGATACACAGATACGCAGTATTTT
CDR3aa: CASRLQGYTDTQYF

d_gene: .
v_gene: TRBV29-1
abundance: .
j_gene: TRBJ1-2
CDR3nt: TGCAGCGACAGGGACAATTCTAACTATGGCTACACCTTC
CDR3aa: CSDRDNSNYGYTF

d_gene: .
v_gene: TRBV6-6
abundance: .
j_gene: TRBJ2-3
CDR3nt: TGTGCCAGCAGTTACTCCCTAGATACGCAGTATTTT
CDR3aa: CASSYSLDTQYF

d_gene: TRBD1
v_gene: TRBV6-5
abundance: .
j_gene: TRBJ1-1
CDR3nt: TGTGCCAGCAGGGACAGGGAGAACACTGAAGCTTTCTTT
CDR3aa: CASRDRENTEAFF

d_gene: .
v_gene: TRBV12-1
abundance: .
j_gene: TRBJ2-4
CDR3nt: TGTGCCAGCAGCTTTGTAGGGGTGACTAGCGGAATAGCCAAAAACATTCAGTACTTC
CDR3aa: CASSFVGVTSGIAKNIQYF

d_gene: TRBD1
v_gene: TRBV28
abundance: once
j_gene: TRBJ1-5
CDR3nt: TGTGCCAGCACCGAAGTTGGGGGACAGGTAAATCAGCCCCAGCATTTT
CDR3aa: CASTEVGGQVNQPQHF

d_gene: .
v_gene: TRBV24-1
abundance: .
j_gene: TRBJ2-2
CDR3nt: TGTGCCACCAGTGACCCCTCAGGGCTCGCGACCGGGGAGCTGTTTTTT
CDR3aa: CATSDPSGLATGELFF